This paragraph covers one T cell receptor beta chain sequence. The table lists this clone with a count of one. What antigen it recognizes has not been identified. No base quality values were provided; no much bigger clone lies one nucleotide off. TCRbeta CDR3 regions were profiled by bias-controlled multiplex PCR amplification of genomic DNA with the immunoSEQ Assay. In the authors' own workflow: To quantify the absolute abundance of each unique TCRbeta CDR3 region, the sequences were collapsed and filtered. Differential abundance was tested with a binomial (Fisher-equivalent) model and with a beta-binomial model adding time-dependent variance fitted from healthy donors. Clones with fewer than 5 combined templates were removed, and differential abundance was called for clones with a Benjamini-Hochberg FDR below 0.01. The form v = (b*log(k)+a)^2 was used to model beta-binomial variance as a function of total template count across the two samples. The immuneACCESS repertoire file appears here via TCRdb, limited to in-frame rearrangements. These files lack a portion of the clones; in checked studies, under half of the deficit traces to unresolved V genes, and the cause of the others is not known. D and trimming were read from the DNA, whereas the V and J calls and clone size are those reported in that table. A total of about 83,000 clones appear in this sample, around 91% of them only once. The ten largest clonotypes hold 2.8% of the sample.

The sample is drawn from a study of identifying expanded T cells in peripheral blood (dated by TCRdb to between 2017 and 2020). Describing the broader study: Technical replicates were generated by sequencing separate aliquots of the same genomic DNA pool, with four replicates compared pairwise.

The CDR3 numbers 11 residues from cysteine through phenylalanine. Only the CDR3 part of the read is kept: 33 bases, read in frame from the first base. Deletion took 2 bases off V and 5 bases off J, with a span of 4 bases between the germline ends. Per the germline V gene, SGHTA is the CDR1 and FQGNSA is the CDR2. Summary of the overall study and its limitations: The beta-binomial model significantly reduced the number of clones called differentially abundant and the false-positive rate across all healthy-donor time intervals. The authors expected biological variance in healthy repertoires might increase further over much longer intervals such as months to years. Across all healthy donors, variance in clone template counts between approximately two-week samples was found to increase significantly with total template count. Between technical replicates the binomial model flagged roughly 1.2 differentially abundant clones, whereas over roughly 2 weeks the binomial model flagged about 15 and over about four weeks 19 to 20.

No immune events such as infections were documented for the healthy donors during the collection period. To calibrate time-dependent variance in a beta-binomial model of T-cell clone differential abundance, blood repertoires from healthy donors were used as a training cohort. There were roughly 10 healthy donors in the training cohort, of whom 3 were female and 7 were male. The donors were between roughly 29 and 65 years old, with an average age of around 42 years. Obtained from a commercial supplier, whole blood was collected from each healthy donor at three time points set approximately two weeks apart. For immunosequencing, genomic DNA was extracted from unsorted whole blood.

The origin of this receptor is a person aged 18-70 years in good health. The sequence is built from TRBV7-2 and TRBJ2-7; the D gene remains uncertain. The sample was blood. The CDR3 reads CASSLYDEQYF. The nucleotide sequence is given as TGTGCCAGCAGCTTATACGACGAGCAGTACTTC.